The 32 T cell receptor beta chains below come from one sample, sequenced in a study of cytomegalovirus exposure and HLA in healthy donors. The PCR used 60 Vbeta and 13 Jbeta primers. The assay was immunoSEQ multiplex PCR, and TCRdb's table has in-frame clones only and misses some. The sample has 100,000 to 150,000 clones, 75% to 85% seen once. The sequenced sample was PBMCs. These receptors originate from a woman aged 45-60 years in good health and CMV-seropositive.

This clone was recorded only once. For the CDR3, the DNA is TGTGCCAGCAGCAACGGGGGGGGCACTGAAGCTTTCTTT. This gives the protein CASSNGGGTEAFF. V gene TRBV7-3 combines with J gene TRBJ1-1; D may be TRBD1 (5 bases). V shed 5 bases and J shed 4 bases, with 11 bases lying between them. Germline V lookup: CDR1 SGHTA, CDR2 FQGTGA. The CDR3 consists of 13 residues. Supplemented by reference TRBV7-3 and TRBJ1-1, the full variable domain reads GAGVSQTPSNKVTEKGKYVELRCDPISGHTALYWYRQSLGQGPEFLIYFQGTGAADDSGLPNDRFFAVRPEGSVSTLKIQRTERGDSAVYLCASSNGGGTEAFFGQGTRLTVV.

The V and J genes are TRBV10-3 and TRBJ1-4; 12 bases map to TRBD1. From germline, CDR1 is ENHRY and CDR2 SYGVKD. The CDR3 sequence is 17 residues long. V shed 6 bases and J 4 bases; nucleotides not matched to a gene: 9. The CDR3 loop reads CAISRDRGLGGNEKLFF. The CDR3 coding sequence is TGTGCCATCAGCCGGGACAGGGGGCTAGGTGGTAATGAAAAACTGTTTTTT.

This clone is a singleton in its sample. The gene calls are TRBV4-1 and TRBJ1-5; D is unclear. The V gene lost 1 base and the J gene lost 3 bases, with 13 bases spanning the gap. This CDR3 spans 16 amino acids. Germline CDR1 reads MGHRA; CDR2 reads YSYEKL. The CDR3 nucleotides read TGCGCCAGCAGCCAAGGGCTTCGGGAGAACAATCAGCCCCAGCATTTT. This gives the protein CASSQGLRENNQPQHF.

This clone was observed a single time. The V gene is TRBV29-1, the J gene TRBJ2-1, with TRBD2 matching 9 bases. This CDR3 has 13 amino acids. Germline V CDR1 and CDR2: SQVTM, ANQGSEA. The V segment lost 6 bases and the J segment 9 bases; nucleotides outside the gene matches: 9. The CDR3 is CSVERTSDTEQFF. The DNA of the CDR3 is TGCAGCGTGGAGCGGACTAGCGACACTGAGCAGTTCTTC.

The chain uses TRBV18 and TRBJ1-2; 8 bases are shared with TRBD1. This CDR3 has 14 residues. Per the germline V gene, CDR1 is KGHSH and CDR2 is LQKENI. Trimming removed 0 bases from V and 7 bases from J; junction bases left unmatched: 4. CDR3 coding DNA: TGTGCCAGCTCACCACCTGGACAGGGAGCTGGCTACACCTTC. Amino acids: CASSPPGQGAGYTF.

The chain employs TRBV5-6 and TRBJ2-5, with 9 bases lining up with TRBD2. Germline loops: CDR1 SGHDT, CDR2 YYEEEE. The CDR3 extends over 16 amino acids. V dropped 1 base and J dropped 9; count of bases not matched to a gene: 13. This CDR3 reads CASSLYPAGGLGAQYF. In nucleotides, the CDR3 is TGTGCCAGCAGCTTGTATCCAGCGGGGGGCCTTGGGGCCCAGTACTTC.

The sample holds one count of this clone. The V call is TRBV7-9, the J call TRBJ1-5, with D possibly being TRBD1 (5 bases). The V end was cut by 1 base, the J end by 0 bases, with 10 bases between. The CDR3 runs to 16 residues. Germline CDR1 reads SEHNR; CDR2 reads FQNEAQ (reference sequence). CDR3 nucleotides: TGTGCCAGCAGCTTAGGGGGCAGCTATAGCAATCAGCCCCAGCATTTT. Translating it yields CASSLGGSYSNQPQHF.

The gene calls are TRBV11-1 and TRBJ1-1, with TRBD1 identical over 7 bases. This CDR3 spans 12 amino acids. The germline V gene encodes CDR1 SGHAT and CDR2 FQDESV (reference sequence). Trimming removed 1 base from V and 11 bases from J; junction bases left unmatched: 4. CDR3 region: CASSLGGGQAFF. The CDR3 DNA reads as TGTGCCAGCAGCTTAGGAGGGGGACAGGCTTTCTTT.

V and J are TRBV19 and TRBJ1-2; no clear D gene. The ends were cut back, 4 bases at V and 8 bases at J, with 11 bases in the middle. This CDR3 spans 12 amino acids. CDR1 LNHDA and CDR2 SQIVND come from the germline V gene (reference sequence). The CDR3 loop is CASSKEGWGYTF. As DNA, the CDR3 is TGTGCCAGTAGTAAGGAGGGATGGGGCTACACCTTC.

The chain recombines TRBV10-2 with TRBJ2-7, with a possible D match to TRBD1 (6 bases). V lost 6 bases, J lost 3 bases, and 9 bases lay in between. The germline gives CDR1 WSHSY, CDR2 SAAADI. The CDR3 is made up of 12 amino acids. The CDR3 here is CASRADSYEQYF. The CDR3 nucleotides read TGCGCCAGCAGGGCGGACAGCTACGAGCAGTACTTC.

This clone was observed a few times. The chain's CDR3 is CASSLQLSSYNSPLHF. DNA for the CDR3: TGCGCCAGCAGCCTCCAGTTAAGCTCCTATAATTCACCCCTCCACTTT. The genes are TRBV4-1 and TRBJ1-6; D remains unclear. CDR3 length: 16 amino acids. CDR1 is MGHRA and CDR2 is YSYEKL in the germline V gene. V shed 4 bases and J shed 0 bases, with 10 bases lying between them.

The V gene is TRBV6-1, the J gene TRBJ1-4, with D possibly TRBD1 on 5 matching bases. CDR3 size: 15 residues. V was clipped by 7 bases and J by 12 bases, with 24 bases between them. Germline CDR1 is MNHNS and CDR2 is SASEGT. Here the CDR3 reads CASTWGLSTPGELFF. The CDR3 bases are TGTGCCAGCACTTGGGGACTGTCCACGCCTGGGGAACTGTTTTTT.

This chain uses TRBV10-3 with TRBJ2-6, with D possibly TRBD2 on 7 matching bases. Germline assignment: CDR1 ENHRY and CDR2 SYGVKD. V shed 2 bases and J shed 0 bases, with 20 bases lying between them. This CDR3 region has 20 residues. The CDR3 protein is CAISERGGSSAHSGANVLTF. The CDR3 region has the DNA TGTGCCATCAGTGAGAGGGGGGGTAGTAGCGCCCACTCTGGGGCCAACGTCCTGACTTTC.

The rearrangement joins TRBV30 to TRBJ1-2, with D possibly being TRBD1 (5 bases). V was trimmed by 0 bases and J by 8 bases, leaving 10 bases between them. The CDR3 contains 12 residues. Germline-derived CDR1 and CDR2 are GTSNPN and SVGIG (reference sequence). The CDR3 here is CAWSVGPVGYTF. Written as DNA, the CDR3 is TGTGCCTGGAGTGTGGGGCCCGTCGGCTACACCTTC.

The V call is TRBV19, the J call TRBJ2-3; 9 bases map to TRBD2. CDR1 and CDR2 (germline): LNHDA, SQIVND (reference sequence). The CDR3 runs 16 residues. The V gene end was trimmed by 3 bases and the J gene end by 2 bases; junction bases not matched to a gene: 6. The CDR3 sequence is CASSISLAGLTDTQYF. DNA of the CDR3: TGTGCCAGTAGTATTTCCCTAGCGGGGCTCACAGATACGCAGTATTTT. Drawing the rest from reference TRBV19 and TRBJ2-3, the complete variable domain is DGGITQSPKYLFRKEGQNVTLSCEQNLNHDAMYWYRQDPGQGLRLIYYSQIVNDFQKGDIAEGYSVSREKKESFPLTVTSAQKNPTAFYLCASSISLAGLTDTQYFGPGTRLTVL.

This clone showed up just a few times. The rearrangement links TRBV4-3 to TRBJ2-1, with 12 nucleotides matching TRBD2. Germline V gives CDR1 LGHNA, CDR2 YSLEER. Trimming took 4 bases from V and 8 from J; bases not matched to a gene: 6. The CDR3 is 15 amino acids. The CDR3 DNA reads as TGCGCCAGCAGCCTCCTAGCGGGAGGGCCGGATGAGCAGTTCTTC. Its protein is CASSLLAGGPDEQFF.

The chain has TRBV18 and TRBJ1-2; D is perhaps TRBD1 (6 bases). Germline-derived CDR1 and CDR2 are KGHSH and LQKENI. Deletions cut 5 bases from V and 2 bases from J, with 18 bases between. This CDR3 is 16 amino acids long. CDR3 sequence: CASSAVPGTSNYGYTF. Written as DNA, the CDR3 is TGTGCCAGCTCAGCGGTGCCTGGGACATCCAACTATGGCTACACCTTC.

This sequence joins TRBV11-2 and TRBJ2-5; D is possibly TRBD2 (6 bases). The CDR3 runs 15 residues. Trimming took 3 bases from V and 4 from J, leaving 15 bases between them. Germline V lookup: CDR1 SGHAT, CDR2 FQNNGV. The CDR3 nucleotides are TGTGCCAGCAGCTTTGGGACGGGGGTGACAGAGACCCAGTACTTC. Residues: CASSFGTGVTETQYF.

The chain joins TRBV5-4 to TRBJ2-2, with TRBD2 matching over 8 bases. V was clipped by 4 bases and J by 0 bases; unmatched bases: 2. Germline CDR1 is SGHNT and CDR2 is YYREEE (reference sequence). There are 15 residues in the CDR3. The CDR3 coding sequence is TGTGCCAGCAGCCCACTAGCGGCGAACACCGGGGAGCTGTTTTTT. It yields the protein CASSPLAANTGELFF.

The chain recombines TRBV2 with TRBJ1-2, with a possible D match to TRBD1 (6 bases). Looked up from germline, CDR1 is SNHLY and CDR2 is FYNNEI. The CDR3 is made up of 14 amino acids. Deletions cut 0 bases from V and 8 bases from J, with 13 bases between. DNA of the CDR3: TGTGCCAGCAGTGAAGCGTACTCAGGGGCGGGCTACACCTTC. It encodes CASSEAYSGAGYTF. The full variable domain, completed using reference TRBV2 and TRBJ1-2, is EPEVTQTPSHQVTQMGQEVILRCVPISNHLYFYWYRQILGQKVEFLVSFYNNEISEKSEIFDDQFSVERPDGSNFTLKIRSTKLEDSAMYFCASSEAYSGAGYTFGSGTRLTVV.

This chain uses TRBV6-1 with TRBJ2-1; 7 bases are a match to TRBD2. The V segment lost 6 bases and the J segment 4 bases; nucleotides outside the gene matches: 9. CDR1 and CDR2 (germline): MNHNS, SASEGT. The CDR3 length is 15 residues. The CDR3 loop is CASRIKGTNYNEQFF. In DNA, the CDR3 is TGTGCCAGCAGAATAAAAGGGACTAATTACAATGAGCAGTTCTTC.

The genes are TRBV5-1 and TRBJ2-5, with a weak D call TRBD2 (6 bases). Trimming removed 0 bases from V and 4 bases from J, with 10 bases in between. This CDR3 has 14 residues. Germline assignment: CDR1 SGHRS and CDR2 YFSETQ. The CDR3 loop is CASSLVSGRETQYF. The CDR3 DNA follows: TGCGCCAGCAGCTTGGTTAGCGGCCGAGAGACCCAGTACTTC.

The V call is TRBV9, the J call TRBJ2-2, with no clear D. The CDR3 totals 12 residues. Germline V lookup: CDR1 SGDLS, CDR2 YYNGEE. Between the trimmed V and J ends, which lost 3 bases and 5 bases, there was a span of 5 bases. The DNA for the CDR3 is TGTGCCAGCAGCGCACAAACCGGGGAGCTGTTTTTT. Encoded protein: CASSAQTGELFF.

This clone showed up just a few times. V and J are TRBV5-1 and TRBJ2-5, with 9 positions matching TRBD1. Losses at the gene ends were 7 bases for V and 4 bases for J; bases not matched to a gene: 11. The germline V gene has CDR1 SGHRS and CDR2 YFSETQ. This CDR3 has 15 residues. As DNA, the CDR3 is TGCGCCAGCGCCACACAGGGGGCTACCTCAGAGACCCAGTACTTC. As protein: CASATQGATSETQYF.

The CDR3 sequence: CASSISSGRAVSYEQYF. The DNA for the CDR3 is TGTGCCAGCAGCATTTCTAGCGGGAGGGCCGTCTCCTACGAGCAGTACTTC. The chain recombines TRBV7-2 with TRBJ2-7, with 12 bases fitting TRBD2. This CDR3 comprises 17 residues. Germline-derived CDR1 and CDR2 are SGHTA and FQGNSA. Unmatched junction bases numbered 8, after V lost 5 bases and J lost 0 bases.

The chain links TRBV21-1 to TRBJ2-7; TRBD1 reflects the table's D call only, with no check against the DNA. TRBV21-1 is a recognized pseudogene. This CDR3 has 14 residues. CDR3 in amino acids: CASTKTDRDYEQYF. CDR3 nucleotide sequence: TGTGCCAGCACGAAAACCGACAGGGACTACGAGCAGTACTTC.

This clone appeared a single time. The chain uses TRBV30 and TRBJ2-1; 9 bases map to TRBD1. Losses at the gene ends were 2 bases for V and 4 bases for J; bases not matched to a gene: 15. This CDR3 spans 18 amino acids. Germline V gives CDR1 GTSNPN, CDR2 SVGIG (reference sequence). CDR3 sequence reads: CAWSLNRDRDFLYNEQFF. The CDR3 nucleotides read TGTGCCTGGAGTTTAAACCGGGACAGGGATTTCCTTTACAATGAGCAGTTCTTC. Looking up the rest from reference TRBV30 and TRBJ2-1 gives the full variable domain: SQTIHQWPATLVQPVGSPLSLECTVEGTSNPNLYWYRQAAGRGLQLLFYSVGIGQISSEVPQNLSASRPQDRQFILSSKKLLLSDSGFYLCAWSLNRDRDFLYNEQFFGPGTRLTVL.

The rearrangement joins TRBV9 to TRBJ2-2, with D unresolved. CDR1 is SGDLS and CDR2 is YYNGEE in the germline V gene. V dropped 0 bases and J dropped 0 bases, with 12 bases sitting between them. The CDR3 is made up of 17 amino acids. The chain's CDR3 is CASSVGLAATNTGELFF. The DNA for the CDR3 is TGTGCCAGCAGCGTAGGATTAGCAGCAACGAACACCGGGGAGCTGTTTTTT.

V is TRBV6-1 and J is TRBJ1-3; D uncertain. The CDR3 length is 15 residues. Germline CDR1 and CDR2: MNHNS and SASEGT. V lost 4 bases to trimming and J lost 0 bases, with 10 bases between them. The chain's CDR3 is CASSATDTSGNTIYF. The CDR3 DNA reads TGTGCCAGCAGTGCCACAGACACCTCTGGAAACACCATATATTTT.

About this clone: One end of the junction does not line up with germline, which may come from a read error. The CDR3 DNA is TGCGCCAGCAGAGAGTTAGTATTACGTAGCTCCTACGAGCAGTACTTC. Encoded protein: CASRELVLRSSYEQYF. The rearrangement links TRBV10-1 to TRBJ2-7; D remains unclear. This CDR3 region has 16 residues. CDR1 is WNHNN, CDR2 SYGVQD, per germline (reference sequence).

The V gene is TRBV5-1, the J gene TRBJ1-6; the D gene is possibly TRBD1 (6 bases). With 3 bases removed from V and 2 bases from J, the gap between germline ends came to 6 bases. Per germline, CDR1 SGHRS and CDR2 YFSETQ. This CDR3 contains 14 residues. The CDR3: CASSWDTYNSPLHF. The CDR3 nucleotides read TGCGCCAGCAGCTGGGACACCTATAATTCACCCCTCCACTTT.

The J gene is TRBJ2-1, the V gene TRBV10-1, with 10 bases fitting TRBD1. The CDR3 is 16 amino acids. With V trimmed by 5 bases and J by 6 bases, 10 bases remained unmatched. Per the germline V gene, CDR1 is WNHNN and CDR2 is SYGVQD (reference sequence). CDR3 nucleotides: TGCGCCAGCAGTCGCCCGACAGGGGGCATGACCAATGAGCAGTTCTTC. Translation: CASSRPTGGMTNEQFF.